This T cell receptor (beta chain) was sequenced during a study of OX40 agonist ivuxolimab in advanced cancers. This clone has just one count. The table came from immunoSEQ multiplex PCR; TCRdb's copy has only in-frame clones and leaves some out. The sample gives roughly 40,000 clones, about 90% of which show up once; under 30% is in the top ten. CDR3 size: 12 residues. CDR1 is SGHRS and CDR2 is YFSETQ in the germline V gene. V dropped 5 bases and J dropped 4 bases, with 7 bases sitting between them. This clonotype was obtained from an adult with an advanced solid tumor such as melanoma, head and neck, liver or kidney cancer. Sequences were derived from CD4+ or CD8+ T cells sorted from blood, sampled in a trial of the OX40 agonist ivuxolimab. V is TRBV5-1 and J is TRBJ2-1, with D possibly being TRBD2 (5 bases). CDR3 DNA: TGCGCCAGCAGTTGGACTTACAATGAGCAGTTCTTC. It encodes CASSWTYNEQFF. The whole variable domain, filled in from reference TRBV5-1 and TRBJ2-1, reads KAGVTQTPRYLIKTRGQQVTLSCSPISGHRSVSWYQQTPGQGLQFLFEYFSETQRNKGNFPGRFSGRQFSNSRSEMNVSTLELGDSALYLCASSWTYNEQFFGPGTRLTVL.